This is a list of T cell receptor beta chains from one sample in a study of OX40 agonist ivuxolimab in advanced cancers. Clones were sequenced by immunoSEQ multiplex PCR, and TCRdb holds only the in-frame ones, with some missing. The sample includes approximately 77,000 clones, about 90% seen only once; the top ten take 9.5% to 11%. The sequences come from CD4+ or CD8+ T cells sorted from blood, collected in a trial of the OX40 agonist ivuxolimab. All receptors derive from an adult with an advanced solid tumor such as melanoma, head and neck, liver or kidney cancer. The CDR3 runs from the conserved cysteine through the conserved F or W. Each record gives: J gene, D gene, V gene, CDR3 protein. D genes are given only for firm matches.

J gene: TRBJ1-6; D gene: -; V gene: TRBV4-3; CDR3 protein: CASSQDEGVSSGNNSPLHF
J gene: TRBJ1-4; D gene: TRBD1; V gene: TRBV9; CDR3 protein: CASSPRDSFNEKLFF
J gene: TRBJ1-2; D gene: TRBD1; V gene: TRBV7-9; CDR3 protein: CASSSGDRGSIDGYTF
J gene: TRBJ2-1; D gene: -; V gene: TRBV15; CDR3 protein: CATKGGSYNEQFF
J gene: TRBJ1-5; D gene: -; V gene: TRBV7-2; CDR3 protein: CASSLADSNQPQHF
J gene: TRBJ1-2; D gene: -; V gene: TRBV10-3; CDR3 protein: CAISEPGQSSYGYTF
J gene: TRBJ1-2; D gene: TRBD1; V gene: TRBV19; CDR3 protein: CASSIPGQGAGGYTF
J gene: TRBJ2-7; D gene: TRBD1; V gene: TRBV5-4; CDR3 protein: CASSYRGRTYEQYF
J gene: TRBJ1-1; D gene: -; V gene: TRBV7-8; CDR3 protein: CASSFSPSLTEAFF
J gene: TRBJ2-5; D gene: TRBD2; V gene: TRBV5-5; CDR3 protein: CASSLRSGGAGETQYF
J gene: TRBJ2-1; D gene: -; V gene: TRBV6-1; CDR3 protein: CASSEFAEQFF
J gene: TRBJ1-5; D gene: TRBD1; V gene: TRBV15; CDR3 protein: CATSRGQGNQPQHF
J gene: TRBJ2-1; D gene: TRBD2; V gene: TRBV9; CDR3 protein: CASSVTSGGYNEQFF
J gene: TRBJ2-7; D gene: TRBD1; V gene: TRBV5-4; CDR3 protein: CASSPGQGAISYEQYF
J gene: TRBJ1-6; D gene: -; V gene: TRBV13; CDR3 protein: CASSSNTGVVNGAPLHF
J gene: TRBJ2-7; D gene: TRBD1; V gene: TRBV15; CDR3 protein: CATSRDQWTGDYEQYF
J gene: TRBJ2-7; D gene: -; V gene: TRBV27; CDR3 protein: CASLPTWAGIYEQYF
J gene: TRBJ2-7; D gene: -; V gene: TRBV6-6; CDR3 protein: CASSYSLSYEQYF
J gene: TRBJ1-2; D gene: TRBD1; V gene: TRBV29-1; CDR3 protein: CSAFTGGGYGYTF
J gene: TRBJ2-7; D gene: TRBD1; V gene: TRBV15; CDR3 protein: CATSTRTGSSYEQYF
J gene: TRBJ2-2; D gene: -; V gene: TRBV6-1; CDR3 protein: CASSALMGGFTGELFF
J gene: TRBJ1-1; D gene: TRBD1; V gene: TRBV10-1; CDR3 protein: CASSDSRQGAYEAFF
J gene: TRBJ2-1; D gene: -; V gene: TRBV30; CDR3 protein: CAWSVLFNEQFF
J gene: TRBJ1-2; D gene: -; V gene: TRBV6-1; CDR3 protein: CASSVYYGYTF
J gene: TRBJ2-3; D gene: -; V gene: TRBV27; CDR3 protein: CASSSLYRQPPVGTDTQYF
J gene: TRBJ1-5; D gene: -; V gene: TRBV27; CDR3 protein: CASSPGPVPQPQHF
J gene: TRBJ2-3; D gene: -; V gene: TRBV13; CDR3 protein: CASSSPPSDTQYF
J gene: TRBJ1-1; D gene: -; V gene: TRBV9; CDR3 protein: CASSVVSGTEAFF
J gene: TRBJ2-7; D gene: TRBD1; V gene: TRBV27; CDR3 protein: CASSLSLQGVYEQYF
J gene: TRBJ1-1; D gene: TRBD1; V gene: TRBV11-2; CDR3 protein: CASSSTGQRLGEAFF
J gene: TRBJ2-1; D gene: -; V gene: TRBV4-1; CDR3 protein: CASSQEGGYNEQFF
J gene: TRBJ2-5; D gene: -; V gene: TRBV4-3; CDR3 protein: CASSQDWADSGETQYF
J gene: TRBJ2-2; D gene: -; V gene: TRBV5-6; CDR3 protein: CASSLNGVGTGELFF
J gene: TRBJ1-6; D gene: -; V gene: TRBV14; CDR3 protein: CASSQAVPAVPGSPLHF
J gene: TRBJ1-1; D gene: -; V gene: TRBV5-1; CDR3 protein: CASSSTGRDLNTEAFF